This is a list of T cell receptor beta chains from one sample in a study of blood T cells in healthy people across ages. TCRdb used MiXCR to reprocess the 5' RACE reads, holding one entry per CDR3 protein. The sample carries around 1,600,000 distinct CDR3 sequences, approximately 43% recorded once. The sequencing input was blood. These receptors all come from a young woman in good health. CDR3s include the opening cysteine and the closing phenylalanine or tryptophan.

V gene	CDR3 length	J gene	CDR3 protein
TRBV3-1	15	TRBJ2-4	CASSIVGGAKNIQYF
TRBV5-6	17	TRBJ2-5	CASSSRTSGRWAETQYF
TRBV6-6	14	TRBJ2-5	CASRNRGGQETQYF
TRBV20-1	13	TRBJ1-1	CNARRGGNTEAFF
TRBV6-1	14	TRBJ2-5	CASSDSLYQETQYF
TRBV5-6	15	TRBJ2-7	CASSLAVSLYNEQYF
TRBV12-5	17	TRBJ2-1	CASGLSLAGGSYSEQFF
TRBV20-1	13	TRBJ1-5	CSAGYQGAQPQHF
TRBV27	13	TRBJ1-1	CASRSNPKGEAFF
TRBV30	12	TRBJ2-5	CAWSSSYNEQYF
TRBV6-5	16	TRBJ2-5	CASSYSTGTPQETQYF
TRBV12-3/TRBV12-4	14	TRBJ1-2	CASSHRDRANGYTF
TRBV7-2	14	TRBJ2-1	CASSLVTSFYEQFF
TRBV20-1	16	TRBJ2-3	CSADLTTGPGTDTQYF
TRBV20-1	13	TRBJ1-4	CSLRGSANEKLFF
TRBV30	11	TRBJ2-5	CAGRIGETQYF
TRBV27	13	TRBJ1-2	CASSFVGRGGYTF
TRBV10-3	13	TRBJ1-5	CAISGQGAQPQHF
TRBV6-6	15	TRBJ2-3	CASTSATTSTDTQYF
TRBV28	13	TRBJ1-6	CASSFRGRTAAHF
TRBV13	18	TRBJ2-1	CASSSDNPTGSAGGEQFF
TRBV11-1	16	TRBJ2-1	CASSFRQGTLSDEQFF
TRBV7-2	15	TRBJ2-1	CASSLGGLGVNEQFF
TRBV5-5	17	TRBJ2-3	CASSRYGLAGITDTQYF
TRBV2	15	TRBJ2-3	CASSDRGRGTDTQYF
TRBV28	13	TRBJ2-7	CASSLLQPYEQYF
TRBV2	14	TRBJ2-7	CASSERPGPYEQYF
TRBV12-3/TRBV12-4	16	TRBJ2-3	CASSPRTGTSTDTEYF
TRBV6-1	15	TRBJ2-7	CASSDTGLFSYEQYF
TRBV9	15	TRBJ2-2	CASSVTGQGPGELFF
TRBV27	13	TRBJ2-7	CASSLSWSYEQYF
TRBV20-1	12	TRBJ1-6	CSAAGGNSPLHF
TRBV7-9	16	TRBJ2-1	CASSFLGQGAYNEQFF
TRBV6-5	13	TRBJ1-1	CASSWTGSAEAFF
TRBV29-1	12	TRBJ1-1	CSVEDRVTEAFF
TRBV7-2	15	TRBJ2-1	CASSTGKRVYDEQFF
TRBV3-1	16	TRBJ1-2	CASSQSNRASNYCYTF
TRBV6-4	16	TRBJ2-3	CASSGSSGASTDTQYF
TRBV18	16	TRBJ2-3	CASSPPGGIRTDTQYF
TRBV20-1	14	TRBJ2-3	CSARTVAGEDTQYF
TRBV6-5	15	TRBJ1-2	CASSSPGQGNFGYTF
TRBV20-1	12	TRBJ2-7	CSVTGGMGEQYF
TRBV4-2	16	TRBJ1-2	CASSQNRDRPFYGYTF
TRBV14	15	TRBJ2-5	CASSQDLRGVETQYF
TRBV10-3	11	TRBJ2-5	CAISPGETQYF
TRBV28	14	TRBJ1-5	CASTDLGGNQPQHF
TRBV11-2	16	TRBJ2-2	CASSFPRRTSTGELFF
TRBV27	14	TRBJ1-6	CASSTRVYFSPLHF
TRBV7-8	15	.	CASSVIVSSYNEQYF
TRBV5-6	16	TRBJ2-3	CARSSGPLVERDTQYF
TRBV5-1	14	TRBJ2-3	CASSLLAGLDTQYF